The 30 T cell receptor beta chains in this list originate from one sample, sequenced in a study of blood T cell repertoires in COVID-19. The table came from immunoSEQ multiplex PCR; TCRdb's copy has only in-frame clones and leaves some out. The sample carries approximately 150,000 clones, just over 85% recorded once. Sequencing was performed on peripheral blood. Receptors were obtained from a man in his sixties or seventies with acute or convalescent COVID-19.

The V call is TRBV7-4, the J call TRBJ2-7; 14 positions agree with TRBD2. The J segment lost 4 bases and the V segment lost 6 bases, leaving 5 bases of the junction unmatched. The CDR3 loop spans 15 amino acids. Germline V CDR1 and CDR2: SGHVT, SQSDAQ. The CDR3 DNA sequence: TGTGCCAGCAGTTCTCGACTAGCGGGAGGGTACGAGCAGTACTTC. It specifies CASSSRLAGGYEQYF.

The chain carries TRBV7-2 and TRBJ1-2; D gene uncertain. With 4 bases removed from V and 5 bases from J, the gap between germline ends came to 8 bases. The CDR3 has 12 amino acids. Germline V gene lookup returns CDR1 SGHTA and CDR2 FQGNSA. The CDR3 coding sequence is TGTGCCAGCAGCTCTGTCCCTTATGGCTACACCTTC. It encodes CASSSVPYGYTF.

The chain carries TRBV5-1 and TRBJ2-7; 11 nucleotides line up with TRBD2. After removal of 4 bases from V and 3 bases from J, the junction contained 9 bases not matched to a gene. Germline V gives CDR1 SGHRS, CDR2 YFSETQ. CDR3 size: 16 residues. The CDR3 reads CASSGRRTSGLYEQYF. CDR3 in DNA: TGCGCCAGCAGCGGACGTCGGACTAGCGGGCTCTACGAGCAGTACTTC.

The CDR3 protein is CASKRDSPYEQYF. CDR3 DNA sequence: TGTGCCAGCAAGAGGGACAGCCCCTACGAGCAGTACTTC. The V call is TRBV2, the J call TRBJ2-7; 7 bases line up with TRBD1. Per the germline V gene, CDR1 is SNHLY and CDR2 is FYNNEI. Trimming took 7 bases from V and 2 from J; bases not matched to a gene: 5. The length of the CDR3 is 13 residues.

The count of this clone is one. This sequence joins TRBV5-5 and TRBJ2-2, with 11 bases lining up with TRBD1. J gave up 3 bases and V 7 bases, and 5 bases lay outside the gene matches. CDR1 is SGHKS and CDR2 is YYEKEE in the germline V gene (reference sequence). The length of the CDR3 is 15 residues. The CDR3 here is CASRWGQGDTGELFF. The CDR3 DNA sequence: TGTGCCAGCCGTTGGGGACAGGGGGACACCGGGGAGCTGTTTTTT.

The gene calls are TRBV15 and TRBJ2-5; no clear D. The length of the CDR3 is 14 residues. The germline CDR1 and CDR2 sequences are LNHNV and YYDKDF (reference sequence). V lost 3 bases to trimming and J lost 3 bases, with 11 bases between them. The CDR3 reads CATSSELLEETQYF. The CDR3 nucleotides are TGTGCCACCAGCAGTGAACTACTGGAAGAGACCCAGTACTTC.

The V and J genes are TRBV7-9 and TRBJ2-5; 9 nucleotides agree with TRBD2. V gave up 5 bases and J gave up 4 bases; unmatched junction bases: 8. The CDR3 is 15 amino acids. The V gene's germline CDR1 is SEHNR and CDR2 FQNEAQ (reference sequence). CDR3 loop: CASSPPEAGGETQYF. The CDR3 nucleotides read TGTGCCAGCAGCCCCCCGGAAGCGGGGGGAGAGACCCAGTACTTC.

The genes are TRBV5-1 and TRBJ2-1, with 10 nucleotides matching TRBD1. The germline gives CDR1 SGHRS, CDR2 YFSETQ. CDR3 length: 20 amino acids. V was pared by 4 bases and J by 0 bases, with 16 bases of the junction left unmatched. The CDR3 is CASSGWGQGLTTSSYNEQFF. The DNA for the CDR3 is TGCGCCAGCAGCGGGTGGGGACAGGGGCTCACTACGAGCTCCTACAATGAGCAGTTCTTC.

This clone was observed a handful of times. The rearrangement joins TRBV7-9 to TRBJ2-2; 8 bases align to TRBD1. This CDR3 spans 15 amino acids. J gave up 8 bases and V 5 bases, and 10 bases lay outside the gene matches. Per germline, CDR1 SEHNR and CDR2 FQNEAQ (reference sequence). The CDR3 DNA is TGTGCCAGCAGCCCGAGGACAGGGATGTTGGGGGAGCTGTTTTTT. Translating gives CASSPRTGMLGELFF.

V gene TRBV28 combines with J gene TRBJ1-2; 8 positions match TRBD1. The germline CDR1 and CDR2 sequences are MDHEN and SYDVKM. V lost 4 bases, J lost 0 bases, and 10 bases stayed unmatched. This CDR3 has 17 residues. The DNA of the CDR3 is TGTGCCAGCAGTTGGAGACAGGGGTTAGCGGCTAACTATGGCTACACCTTC. Residues: CASSWRQGLAANYGYTF.

The chain employs TRBV18 and TRBJ1-5; 10 nucleotides align to TRBD1. Germline V CDR1 and CDR2: KGHSH, LQKENI. This CDR3 has 16 residues. V gave up 4 bases and J gave up 2 bases; unmatched junction bases: 5. This CDR3 is CASSQLGTGGNQPQHF. The CDR3 DNA reads as TGTGCCAGCTCACAACTCGGGACAGGGGGCAATCAGCCCCAGCATTTT.

This chain connects TRBV28 to TRBJ2-3; TRBD1 matches 8 bases. The CDR3 spans 17 residues. CDR1 and CDR2 (germline): MDHEN, SYDVKM. V was pared by 11 bases and J by 2 bases, with 18 bases of the junction left unmatched. The CDR3 bases are TGTGCCCTAGGGCCTCCAGGGGGCGGAGGGGCCACAGATACGCAGTATTTT. Translated, it gives CALGPPGGGGATDTQYF.

The chain recombines TRBV24-1 with TRBJ1-5, with no clear D. Germline values: CDR1 KGHDR, CDR2 SFDVKD. V shed 5 bases and J shed 0 bases, with 10 bases lying between them. The CDR3 is 15 residues long. CDR3 in amino acids: CATSVRHCSNQPQHF. The CDR3 DNA follows: TGTGCCACCAGTGTCCGTCACTGTAGCAATCAGCCCCAGCATTTT.

V usage is TRBV6-5 and J usage is TRBJ2-1; 7 bases are shared with TRBD1. The germline gives CDR1 MNHEY, CDR2 SVGAGI. Trimming took 5 bases from V and 0 from J; bases not matched to a gene: 4. CDR3 length: 15 amino acids. CDR3 sequence reads: CASSTGQSSYNEQFF. The CDR3 DNA follows: TGTGCCAGCAGTACGGGACAGAGCTCCTACAATGAGCAGTTCTTC.

The chain has TRBV28 and TRBJ2-1; 14 bases line up with TRBD2. There are 19 residues in the CDR3. Germline CDR1 is MDHEN and CDR2 is SYDVKM. Germline trimming cut 5 bases from V and 2 bases from J; bases unmatched to any gene: 11. CDR3 in amino acids: CASSGPGTSGSPPYNEQFF. CDR3 sequence (DNA): TGTGCCAGCAGTGGGCCCGGGACTAGCGGGAGCCCTCCCTACAATGAGCAGTTCTTC.

The chain joins TRBV5-4 to TRBJ2-3, with D hard to call. Per the germline V gene, CDR1 is SGHNT and CDR2 is YYREEE (reference sequence). Trimming left V 0 bases short and J 1 base short, with 6 bases between. The CDR3 runs 14 residues. CDR3 in DNA: TGTGCCAGCAGCTTGGAGAGCGGCACAGATACGCAGTATTTT. Protein sequence: CASSLESGTDTQYF. Based on the CDR3 plus reference TRBV5-4 and TRBJ2-3, the full variable domain is ETGVTQSPTHLIKTRGQQVTLRCSSQSGHNTVSWYQQALGQGPQFIFQYYREEENGRGNFPPRFSGLQFPNYSSELNVNALELDDSALYLCASSLESGTDTQYFGPGTRLTVL.

The V gene is TRBV28, the J gene TRBJ2-7; 14 nucleotides line up with TRBD2. The CDR3 loop spans 18 amino acids. Trimming at V came to 6 bases and at J to 1 base, leaving 11 bases not matched to a gene. Per germline, CDR1 MDHEN and CDR2 SYDVKM. The CDR3, as DNA: TGTGCCAGCAGCTTTCTCCCGGGACTAGCGGGAGCATCCTACGAGCAGTACTTC. Its protein product is CASSFLPGLAGASYEQYF.

The CDR3 DNA sequence: TGTGCCAGCAGCCCGGACACCACAGATACGCAGTATTTT. It encodes CASSPDTTDTQYF. The chain combines TRBV6-2 or TRBV6-3 with TRBJ2-3, with D possibly matching TRBD1 (5 bases). Germline CDR1 is MNHEY and CDR2 is SVGEGT. Trimming cost V 6 bases and J 2 bases, with 9 bases left between them. This CDR3 region has 13 residues.

This chain uses TRBV7-2 with TRBJ1-2, with D possibly matching TRBD1 (5 bases). The CDR3 extends over 15 amino acids. V lost 1 base to trimming and J lost 4 bases, with 13 bases between them. Germline CDR1 reads SGHTA; CDR2 reads FQGNSA. In DNA form, the CDR3 reads TGTGCCAGCAGCTTAGTCTGGCAGGGAGGCTATGGCTACACCTTC. Its translation: CASSLVWQGGYGYTF.

V gene TRBV7-2 combines with J gene TRBJ2-7; D uncertain. V was shortened by 0 bases and J by 6 bases, with 9 bases between the two germline ends. Germline V gene lookup returns CDR1 SGHTA and CDR2 FQGNSA. This CDR3 has 13 amino acids. CDR3 residues: CASSLAPAGEQYF. In DNA, the CDR3 is TGTGCCAGCAGCTTAGCTCCCGCCGGCGAGCAGTACTTC.

This rearrangement joins TRBV30 to TRBJ1-5; D is possibly TRBD1 (5 bases). Germline-derived CDR1 and CDR2 are GTSNPN and SVGIG (reference sequence). There are 14 residues in the CDR3. Trimming removed 0 bases at V and 2 bases at J, with 8 bases between. CDR3 in amino acids: CAWSVEGGNQPQHF. CDR3 nucleotide sequence: TGTGCCTGGAGTGTGGAAGGGGGCAATCAGCCCCAGCATTTT.

This clone was seen ten or more times. The V gene is TRBV5-1, the J gene TRBJ2-7; 7 nucleotides align to TRBD1. CDR1 is SGHRS, CDR2 YFSETQ, per germline. V shed 4 bases and J 3 bases; nucleotides not matched to a gene: 10. This CDR3 comprises 15 residues. The CDR3: CASSPRQGSRYEQYF. CDR3 nucleotides: TGCGCCAGCAGCCCTAGACAGGGAAGCCGCTACGAGCAGTACTTC.

V and J are TRBV19 and TRBJ2-1; a weak D match, TRBD1 (6 bases). Germline loops: CDR1 LNHDA, CDR2 SQIVND (reference sequence). V dropped 6 bases and J dropped 0 bases, with 15 bases sitting between them. CDR3 size: 16 residues. CDR3 DNA sequence: TGTGCCAGTAGCCCAACAGGGAAAAGCTCCTACAATGAGCAGTTCTTC. Amino acid sequence: CASSPTGKSSYNEQFF.

The chain carries TRBV18 and TRBJ2-5; a weak D match, TRBD1 (5 bases). Germline values: CDR1 KGHSH, CDR2 LQKENI. The CDR3 is made up of 15 amino acids. Trimming stripped 0 bases from V and 2 bases from J, with 10 bases between. CDR3 residues: CASSPPRVGQETQYF. The DNA for the CDR3 is TGTGCCAGCTCACCACCCAGGGTCGGGCAAGAGACCCAGTACTTC.

CDR3 in DNA: TGTGCCAGCAGTTACCCTGACCAGGGGACTGAAGCTTTCTTT. Protein product: CASSYPDQGTEAFF. The genes are TRBV6-2 or TRBV6-3 and TRBJ1-1; weak D call: TRBD1 (6 bases). Trimming cost V 2 bases and J 5 bases, with 12 bases left between them. Germline CDR1 is MNHEY and CDR2 is SVGEGT. The CDR3 covers 14 residues.

This chain uses TRBV4-1 with TRBJ2-2; the match to TRBD2 covers 12 bases. The CDR3 extends over 17 amino acids. V lost 5 bases, J lost 2 bases, and 6 bases stayed unmatched. From germline, CDR1 is MGHRA and CDR2 YSYEKL. The CDR3 nucleotides read TGCGCCAGCAGCAGGCTAGCGGGAGGGCTCAACACCGGGGAGCTGTTTTTT. As protein: CASSRLAGGLNTGELFF.

The chain links TRBV11-1 to TRBJ2-3, with 8 nucleotides matching TRBD1. V lost 1 base and J lost 4; bases outside the gene matches: 4. In germline, CDR1 is SGHAT, CDR2 FQDESV (reference sequence). The CDR3 loop spans 15 amino acids. CDR3 residues: CASSLGRGQADTQYF. Written as DNA, the CDR3 is TGTGCCAGCAGCTTAGGCAGGGGGCAGGCAGATACGCAGTATTTT.

The chain recombines TRBV27 with TRBJ2-1; maybe TRBD1 (6 bases). This CDR3 has 15 amino acids. CDR1 and CDR2 (germline): MNHEY, SMNVEV (reference sequence). V dropped 4 bases and J dropped 5 bases, with 15 bases sitting between them. The CDR3 spells CASSSPSDSNNEQFF. The CDR3 nucleotides are TGTGCCAGCAGTTCCCCCTCGGACAGTAACAATGAGCAGTTCTTC.

In regard to this clone: Distinct nucleotide sequences in the sample also encode this CDR3. V usage is TRBV18 and J usage is TRBJ1-1; D is ambiguous. Germline CDR1 and CDR2: KGHSH and LQKENI. V lost 2 bases and J lost 2, with 6 bases in between. The CDR3 runs 13 residues. The CDR3 spells CASSPAGNTEAFF. DNA for the CDR3: TGTGCCAGCTCACCAGCAGGAAACACTGAAGCTTTCTTT.

The V and J genes are TRBV29-1 and TRBJ2-7; the D is unclear. V lost 4 bases and J lost 0, with 13 bases in between. Germline V gene data show CDR1 as SQVTM and CDR2 as ANQGSEA. The CDR3 contains 14 residues. In DNA form, the CDR3 reads TGCAGCGTTGTAGCCTCCTCAAGCTCCTACGAGCAGTACTTC. Protein sequence: CSVVASSSSYEQYF.